The TCR beta chain under discussion was sequenced for a study of graft-versus-host responses after intestinal transplantation. The wider study: Anti-thymocyte globulin was used for induction in all recipients, who then took tacrolimus and steroids for approximately three years.

There are 15 residues in the CDR3. V was clipped by 2 bases and J by 9 bases; unmatched bases: 7. Germline V gene lookup returns CDR1 MNHEY and CDR2 SVGAGI. The method was immunoSEQ multiplex PCR; TCRdb's version includes in-frame clones alone and lacks a portion of them. The data show fewer than 20,000 clones, more than 85% seen once. About this clone itself: This specimen includes other DNA sequences encoding the same CDR3.

Sequencing used PBMCs, obtained 23 days after intestinal transplant. This TCR was sampled from a human patient who received an intestinal transplant, so some T cells may come from the graft donor. V gene TRBV6-5 combines with J gene TRBJ2-1; 10 bases are shared with TRBD2. As DNA, the CDR3 is TGTGCCAGCAGTTACGGGCTAGCGGGAGCACTTGAGCAGTTCTTC. This translates into CASSYGLAGALEQFF.